This T cell receptor beta chain was identified during a study of response to subunit inactivated influenza vaccine. The ends lost 4 bases at V and 3 bases at J; junction bases unmatched: 13. CDR1 is LNHDA and CDR2 is SQIVND in the germline V gene (reference sequence). The CDR3 consists of 17 residues. Broader study findings: The authors put forward the suggestion that each seasonal influenza vaccination may bring in only a limited number of new T cells.

As to this clonotype: What it binds is not known.

One entry per CDR3 protein results from TCRdb running MiXCR on the RT-PCR reads. The sample yields around 540,000 distinct CDR3 sequences, 12% seen once. This chain connects TRBV19 to TRBJ1-2; 8 nucleotides align to TRBD1. The receptor was isolated from a man aged 45 to 65 who received an inactivated influenza vaccine. Sequenced material: PBMCs from blood, taken on the day of vaccination. In DNA, the CDR3 is TGTGCCAGTAGTACCAACAGGGGGGCGAAACGCGACTATGGCTACACCTTC. It codes for CASSTNRGAKRDYGYTF. Complete variable domain (other parts from reference TRBV19 and TRBJ1-2): DGGITQSPKYLFRKEGQNVTLSCEQNLNHDAMYWYRQDPGQGLRLIYYSQIVNDFQKGDIAEGYSVSREKKESFPLTVTSAQKNPTAFYLCASSTNRGAKRDYGYTFGSGTRLTVV.